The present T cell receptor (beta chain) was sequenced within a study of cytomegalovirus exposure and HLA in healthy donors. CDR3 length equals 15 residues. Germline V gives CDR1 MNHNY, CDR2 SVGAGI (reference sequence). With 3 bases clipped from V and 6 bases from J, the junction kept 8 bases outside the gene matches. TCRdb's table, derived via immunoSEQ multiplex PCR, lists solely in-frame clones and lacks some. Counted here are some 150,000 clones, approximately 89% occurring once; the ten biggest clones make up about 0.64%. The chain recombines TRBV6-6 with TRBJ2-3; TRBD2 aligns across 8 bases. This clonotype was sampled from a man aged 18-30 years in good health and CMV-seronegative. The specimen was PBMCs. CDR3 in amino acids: CASSYSAGASDTQYF. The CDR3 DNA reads TGTGCCAGCAGTTATTCAGCGGGGGCCTCCGATACGCAGTATTTT.